The rows below give T cell receptor beta chains drawn from one sample of a study of long-term antiretroviral therapy in people with HIV. Clones were read by immunoSEQ multiplex PCR, and TCRdb kept only the in-frame ones, dropping some. Among tens of thousands of clones listed, 84% were seen once. This material consisted of unsorted PBMCs, taken 0.5 years before starting antiretroviral therapy. The source of these receptors is a man in his forties with HIV. The CDR3 runs from the conserved cysteine through the conserved F or W. Each record gives: J gene, D gene, clone size, CDR3 length, V gene, CDR3 protein, CDR3 DNA. D genes are given only for firm matches. Clone size is shown for a subset of rows, as once, few, many or a class of expanded clone.

TRBJ2-3	.	.	17	TRBV11-2	CASSSRGSTPSVDTQYF	TGTGCCAGCAGCTCCCGGGGGTCCACACCGAGTGTGGATACGCAGTATTTT
TRBJ2-2	.	.	17	TRBV5-6	CASSLAGVRKNTGELFF	TGTGCCAGCAGCTTGGCCGGGGTTAGGAAGAACACCGGGGAGCTGTTTTTT
TRBJ2-1	.	.	14	TRBV4-1	CASSQEVLANEQFF	TGCGCCAGCAGCCAAGAGGTACTTGCGAATGAGCAGTTCTTC
TRBJ2-7	TRBD2	.	14	TRBV28	CASSSTSGGYEQYF	TGTGCCAGCAGTTCTACTAGCGGGGGCTACGAGCAGTACTTC
TRBJ2-2	.	.	16	TRBV6-5	CASSYSYRGGTGELFF	TGTGCCAGCAGTTACTCTTACAGGGGAGGGACCGGGGAGCTGTTTTTT
TRBJ2-5	.	.	13	TRBV6-5	CASRNGGAETQYF	TGTGCCAGCAGGAACGGGGGTGCGGAGACCCAGTACTTC
TRBJ1-5	.	.	13	TRBV18	CASSTGGNQPQHF	TGTGCCAGCTCCACGGGGGGCAATCAGCCCCAGCATTTT
TRBJ2-5	.	once	15	TRBV19	CASNMGGQLEETQYF	TGTGCCAGTAATATGGGGGGACAATTGGAAGAGACCCAGTACTTC
TRBJ2-1	.	.	15	TRBV2	CASSQGLWVNNEQFF	TGTGCCAGCAGTCAGGGTTTGTGGGTCAACAATGAGCAGTTCTTC
TRBJ2-2	TRBD2	.	17	TRBV28	CASSPWTSGDHTGELFF	TGTGCCAGCAGTCCTTGGACTAGCGGGGACCACACCGGGGAGCTGTTTTTT
TRBJ1-3	.	.	15	TRBV9	CASSDHGRNRNTIYF	TGTGCCAGCAGCGATCACGGACGGAACAGAAACACCATATATTTT
TRBJ2-1	TRBD1	.	15	TRBV11-2	CASSLGQGAYNEQFF	TGTGCCAGCAGCTTGGGACAGGGGGCATACAATGAGCAGTTCTTC
TRBJ1-5	TRBD1	.	15	TRBV28	CASSFSGGVNQPQHF	TGTGCCAGCAGTTTTTCAGGGGGCGTCAATCAGCCCCAGCATTTT
TRBJ2-3	.	.	15	TRBV5-1	CASSLDPISYDTQYF	TGCGCCAGCAGCTTGGACCCGATATCGTACGATACGCAGTATTTT
TRBJ1-4	.	.	16	TRBV15	CATSRVPLGANEKLFF	TGTGCCACCAGCAGAGTGCCGTTAGGGGCGAATGAAAAACTGTTTTTT
TRBJ2-5	TRBD2	.	16	TRBV7-9	CASSLGTSGGLETQYF	TGTGCCAGCAGCTTAGGGACTAGCGGGGGGCTAGAGACCCAGTACTTC
TRBJ2-2	.	.	14	TRBV28	CASSLPASGGELFF	TGTGCCAGCAGTTTACCCGCCTCGGGCGGGGAGCTGTTTTTT
TRBJ2-5	TRBD2	.	14	TRBV18	CASSPSRGGETQYF	TGTGCCAGCTCACCATCCCGCGGGGGAGAGACCCAGTACTTC
TRBJ2-5	TRBD2	.	17	TRBV29-1	CSVAATSGGNPRETQYF	TGCAGCGTTGCCGCAACTAGCGGGGGCAACCCGAGGGAGACCCAGTACTTC
TRBJ2-2	TRBD2	.	14	TRBV9	CASSVGGGTGELFF	TGTGCCAGCAGCGTCGGGGGGGGCACCGGGGAGCTGTTTTTT
TRBJ2-1	.	.	15	TRBV7-3	CASSLGGGSYNEQFF	TGTGCCAGCAGCTTAGGAGGGGGCTCCTACAATGAGCAGTTCTTC
TRBJ2-1	.	once	13	TRBV6-5	CASSRTNYNEQFF	TGTGCCAGCAGTAGGACAAATTACAATGAGCAGTTCTTC
TRBJ1-1	.	once	17	TRBV5-5	CASSLYFGGRRNTEAFF	TGTGCCAGCAGCTTGTATTTCGGGGGGAGACGGAACACTGAAGCTTTCTTT
TRBJ2-7	.	few	14	TRBV28	CASSLAGPSYEQYF	TGTGCCAGCAGTTTAGCGGGCCCTTCCTACGAGCAGTACTTC
TRBJ1-2	.	.	12	TRBV29-1	CSVEDRLRGYTF	TGCAGCGTTGAAGACAGGCTCCGCGGCTACACCTTC
TRBJ2-7	.	.	14	TRBV4-1	CASSQELLAYEQYF	TGCGCCAGCAGCCAAGAGTTACTGGCCTACGAGCAGTACTTC
TRBJ2-3	.	.	12	TRBV5-1	CASSLVGGLWYF	TGCGCCAGCAGCTTGGTTGGAGGCTTATGGTATTTT
TRBJ1-1	.	.	12	TRBV28	CASRGWGLGAFF	TGTGCCAGCAGAGGGTGGGGTCTCGGGGCTTTCTTT
TRBJ1-1	.	once	14	TRBV6-1	CASSAGRLNTEAFF	TGTGCCAGCAGTGCGGGACGGCTGAACACTGAAGCTTTCTTT
TRBJ1-1	TRBD1	.	15	TRBV14	CASSLPGTGNTEAFF	TGTGCCAGCAGCTTACCCGGGACAGGGAACACTGAAGCTTTCTTT
TRBJ2-3	TRBD2	.	15	TRBV19	CASSIGLAGTDTQYF	TGTGCCAGTAGTATAGGCCTAGCGGGGACAGATACGCAGTATTTT
TRBJ1-2	.	.	11	TRBV9	CASRSNYGYTF	TGTGCCAGCAGGTCTAACTATGGCTACACCTTC
TRBJ2-7	TRBD1	.	14	TRBV28	CASTLGQAGYEQYF	TGTGCCAGCACCCTAGGACAGGCTGGCTACGAGCAGTACTTC
TRBJ2-3	.	.	17	TRBV4-3	CASSQVPGRVYTDTQYF	TGCGCCAGCAGCCAAGTCCCGGGTAGGGTTTACACAGATACGCAGTATTTT
TRBJ2-6	.	.	15	TRBV6-5	CASSDSLFGANVLTF	TGTGCCAGCTCGGACAGTTTATTTGGGGCCAACGTCCTGACTTTC
TRBJ2-1	.	.	14	TRBV30	CAWGGESSYNEQFF	TGTGCCTGGGGGGGCGAGAGCTCCTACAATGAGCAGTTCTTC
TRBJ1-1	TRBD1	.	14	TRBV4-1	CASSTQGAGTEAFF	TGCGCCAGCAGCACTCAGGGGGCTGGCACTGAAGCTTTCTTT
TRBJ1-1	.	.	12	TRBV5-1	CASSRGESEAFF	TGCGCCAGCAGTCGAGGAGAGAGTGAAGCTTTCTTT
TRBJ2-2	.	once	16	TRBV7-3	CASSPMGAQNTGELFF	TGTGCCAGCAGCCCAATGGGGGCCCAGAACACCGGGGAGCTGTTTTTT
TRBJ2-1	.	.	15	TRBV5-4	CASSLEGGPNNEQFF	TGTGCCAGCAGCTTGGAAGGGGGGCCTAACAATGAGCAGTTCTTC
TRBJ2-7	TRBD1	.	18	TRBV30	CAWSGSYRGTAKGDEQYF	TGTGCCTGGAGTGGGTCCTACAGGGGAACGGCTAAGGGGGACGAGCAGTACTTC
TRBJ2-7	.	.	15	TRBV27	CASTAVSSRGYEQYF	TGTGCCAGCACAGCAGTGAGCTCTAGGGGCTACGAGCAGTACTTC
TRBJ1-1	.	.	13	TRBV6-5	CASSYEGNTEAFF	TGTGCCAGCAGTTACGAGGGCAACACTGAAGCTTTCTTT
TRBJ2-1	TRBD1	.	15	TRBV4-3	CASSLGRDSYNEQFF	TGCGCCAGCAGCCTCGGACGGGACAGCTACAATGAGCAGTTCTTC
TRBJ1-6	.	.	13	TRBV6-6	CASSYSGRLTLHF	TGTGCCAGCAGTTACTCGGGTAGGCTCACCCTCCACTTT
TRBJ1-2	.	.	16	TRBV14	CASSQEPGFPPWGYTF	TGTGCCAGCAGCCAAGAGCCGGGGTTCCCCCCCTGGGGCTACACCTTC
TRBJ2-2	.	few	15	TRBV2	CASNRAGRITGELFF	TGTGCCAGCAACAGGGCGGGGAGGATCACCGGGGAGCTGTTTTTT
TRBJ2-3	.	.	12	TRBV9	CASSVGADTQYF	TGTGCCAGCAGCGTGGGGGCCGACACGCAGTATTTT
TRBJ2-7	.	few	12	TRBV13	CASSTPLREQYF	TGTGCCAGCAGTACCCCTTTGCGGGAGCAGTACTTC
TRBJ1-6	.	.	16	TRBV9	CASSVDRQKHNSPLHF	TGTGCCAGCAGCGTAGACCGACAGAAACATAATTCACCCCTCCACTTT
TRBJ2-3	TRBD2	.	17	TRBV28	CASSPGTSGTRTDTQYF	TGTGCCAGCAGTCCGGGGACTAGCGGTACGAGGACAGATACGCAGTATTTT
TRBJ2-7	.	.	15	TRBV7-2	CASSLGSTYSYEQYF	TGTGCCAGCAGCTTGGGCTCGACCTACTCCTACGAGCAGTACTTC
TRBJ2-7	.	.	15	TRBV6-5	CASRRDQRTPYEQYF	TGTGCCAGCAGAAGGGACCAACGAACACCCTACGAGCAGTACTTC
TRBJ1-1	.	.	17	TRBV6-1	CASSEALLAQLNTEAFF	TGTGCCAGCAGTGAAGCGCTTCTTGCACAGCTGAACACTGAAGCTTTCTTT
TRBJ1-1	.	.	16	TRBV7-2	CASSLVRLNMNTEAFF	TGTGCCAGCAGCTTAGTCCGGCTGAACATGAACACTGAAGCTTTCTTT
TRBJ1-1	.	once	13	TRBV7-3	CASSHLGGTEAFF	TGTGCCAGCAGCCACCTTGGAGGGACTGAAGCTTTCTTT
TRBJ1-5	.	.	14	TRBV2	CASTPVHSNQPQHF	TGTGCCAGCACCCCCGTACATAGCAATCAGCCCCAGCATTTT